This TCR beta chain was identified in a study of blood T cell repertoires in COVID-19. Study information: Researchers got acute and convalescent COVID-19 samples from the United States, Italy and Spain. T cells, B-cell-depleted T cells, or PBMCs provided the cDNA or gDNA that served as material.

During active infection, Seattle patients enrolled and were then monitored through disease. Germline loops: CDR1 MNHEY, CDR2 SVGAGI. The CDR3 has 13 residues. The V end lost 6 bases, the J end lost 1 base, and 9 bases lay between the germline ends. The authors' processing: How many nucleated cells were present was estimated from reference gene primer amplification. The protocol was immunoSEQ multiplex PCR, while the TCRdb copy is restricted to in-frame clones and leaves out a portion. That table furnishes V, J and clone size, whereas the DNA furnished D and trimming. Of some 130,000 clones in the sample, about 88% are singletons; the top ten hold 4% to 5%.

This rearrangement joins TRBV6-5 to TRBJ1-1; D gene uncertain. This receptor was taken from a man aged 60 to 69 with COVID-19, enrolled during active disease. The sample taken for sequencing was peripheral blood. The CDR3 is CASSLTQNTEAFF. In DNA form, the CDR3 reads TGTGCCAGCAGCTTGACTCAGAACACTGAAGCTTTCTTT.